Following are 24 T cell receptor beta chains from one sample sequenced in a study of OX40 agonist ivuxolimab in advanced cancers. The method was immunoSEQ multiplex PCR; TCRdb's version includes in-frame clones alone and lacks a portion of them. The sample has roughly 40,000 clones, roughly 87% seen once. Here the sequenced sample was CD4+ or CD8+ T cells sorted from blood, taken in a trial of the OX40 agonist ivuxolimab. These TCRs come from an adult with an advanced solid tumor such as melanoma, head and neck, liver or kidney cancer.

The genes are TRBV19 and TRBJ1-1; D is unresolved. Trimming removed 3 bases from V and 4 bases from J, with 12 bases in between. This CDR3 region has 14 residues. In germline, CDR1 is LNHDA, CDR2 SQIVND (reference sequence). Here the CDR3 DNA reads TGTGCCAGTAGTATTACGGGTGGCGGCACTGAAGCTTTCTTT. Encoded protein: CASSITGGGTEAFF.

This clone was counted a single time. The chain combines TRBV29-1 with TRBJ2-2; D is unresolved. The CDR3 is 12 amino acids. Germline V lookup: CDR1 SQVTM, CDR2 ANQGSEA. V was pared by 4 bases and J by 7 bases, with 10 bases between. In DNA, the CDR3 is TGCAGCGTTGTTCGAGCGAGCGGGGAGCTGTTTTTT. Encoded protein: CSVVRASGELFF.

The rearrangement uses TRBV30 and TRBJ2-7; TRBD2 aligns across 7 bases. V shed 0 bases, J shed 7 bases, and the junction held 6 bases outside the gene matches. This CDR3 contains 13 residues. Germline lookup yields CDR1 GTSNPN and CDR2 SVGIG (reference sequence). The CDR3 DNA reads TGTGCCTGGAGTGTACAGGCGGGAGTAGAGCAGTACTTC. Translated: CAWSVQAGVEQYF.

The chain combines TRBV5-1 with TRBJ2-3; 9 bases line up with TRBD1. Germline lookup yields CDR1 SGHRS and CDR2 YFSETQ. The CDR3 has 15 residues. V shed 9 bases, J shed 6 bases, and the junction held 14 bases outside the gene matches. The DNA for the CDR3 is TGCGCCACCTCTTTAGGGACAGGGAAGGTTGATACGCAGTATTTT. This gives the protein CATSLGTGKVDTQYF.

This CDR3 reads CASSYSDSPKRPQYF. The CDR3 bases are TGTGCCAGCAGTTACTCGGACAGCCCCAAGAGACCCCAGTACTTC. The rearrangement joins TRBV6-5 to TRBJ2-5, with D tentatively TRBD1 (6 bases). Trimming pared 0 bases from V and 9 bases from J, leaving 17 bases between. CDR1 MNHEY and CDR2 SVGAGI come from the germline V gene. The length of the CDR3 is 15 residues.

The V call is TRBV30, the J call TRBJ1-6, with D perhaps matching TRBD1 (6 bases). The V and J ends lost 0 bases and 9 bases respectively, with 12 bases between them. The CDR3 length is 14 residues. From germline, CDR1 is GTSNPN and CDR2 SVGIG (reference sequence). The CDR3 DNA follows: TGTGCCTGGAGTGTATTACAGGGTAGTTCACCCCTCCACTTT. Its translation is CAWSVLQGSSPLHF.

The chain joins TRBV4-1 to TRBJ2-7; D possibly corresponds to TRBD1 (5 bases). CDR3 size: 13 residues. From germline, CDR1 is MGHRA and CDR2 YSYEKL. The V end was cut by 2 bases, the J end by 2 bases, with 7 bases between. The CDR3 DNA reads TGCGCCAGCAGCCAACCGGACACCTACGAGCAGTACTTC. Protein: CASSQPDTYEQYF.

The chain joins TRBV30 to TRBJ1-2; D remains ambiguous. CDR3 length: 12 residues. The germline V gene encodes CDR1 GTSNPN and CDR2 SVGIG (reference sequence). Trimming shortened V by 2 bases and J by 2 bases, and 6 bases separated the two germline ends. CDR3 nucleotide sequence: TGTGCCTGGAGTCCTAGCAACTATGGCTACACCTTC. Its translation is CAWSPSNYGYTF.

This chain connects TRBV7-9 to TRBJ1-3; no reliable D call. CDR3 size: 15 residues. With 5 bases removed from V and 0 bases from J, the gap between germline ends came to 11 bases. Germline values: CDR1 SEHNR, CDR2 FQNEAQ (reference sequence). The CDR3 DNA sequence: TGTGCCAGCAGCCCGCCGGGAATCTCTGGAAACACCATATATTTT. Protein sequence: CASSPPGISGNTIYF.

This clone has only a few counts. The CDR3 sequence is CASSDGTGADTQYF. The CDR3 bases are TGTGCCAGCAGTGACGGGACAGGGGCAGATACGCAGTATTTT. The chain links TRBV6-4 to TRBJ2-3, with 10 bases aligning to TRBD1. V gave up 2 bases and J gave up 4 bases; unmatched junction bases: 0. The CDR3 length is 14 residues. In germline, CDR1 is MRHNA, CDR2 SNTAGT.

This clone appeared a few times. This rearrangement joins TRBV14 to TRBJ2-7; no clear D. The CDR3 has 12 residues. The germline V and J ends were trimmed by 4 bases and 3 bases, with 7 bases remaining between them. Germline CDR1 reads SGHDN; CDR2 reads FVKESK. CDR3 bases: TGTGCCAGCAGCCCCAACGGCTACGAGCAGTACTTC. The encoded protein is CASSPNGYEQYF.

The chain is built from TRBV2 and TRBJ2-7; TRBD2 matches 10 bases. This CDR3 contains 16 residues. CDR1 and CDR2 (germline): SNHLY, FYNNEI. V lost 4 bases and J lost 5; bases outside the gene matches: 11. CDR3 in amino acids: CASSGPGAGGPDEQYF. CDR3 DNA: TGTGCCAGCAGTGGGCCGGGAGCGGGGGGGCCAGACGAGCAGTACTTC.

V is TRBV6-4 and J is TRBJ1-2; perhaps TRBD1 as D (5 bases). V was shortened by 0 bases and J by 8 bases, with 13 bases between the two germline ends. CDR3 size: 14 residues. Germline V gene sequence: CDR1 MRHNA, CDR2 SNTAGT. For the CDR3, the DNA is TGTGCCAGCAGTGACTCGGGAGGGGTTGACGGCTACACCTTC. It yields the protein CASSDSGGVDGYTF.

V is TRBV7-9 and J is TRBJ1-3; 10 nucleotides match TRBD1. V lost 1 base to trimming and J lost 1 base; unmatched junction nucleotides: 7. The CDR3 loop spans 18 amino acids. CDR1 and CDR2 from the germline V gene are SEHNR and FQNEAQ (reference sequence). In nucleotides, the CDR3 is TGTGCCAGCAGCTTAGAGAAGGGACAGGGGAGTTCTGGAAACACCATATATTTT. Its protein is CASSLEKGQGSSGNTIYF.

CDR3 amino acids: CASSYSMGPNTGELFF. The CDR3 region has the DNA TGTGCCAGCAGTTACTCGATGGGGCCGAACACCGGGGAGCTGTTTTTT. This sequence joins TRBV6-5 and TRBJ2-2; possibly TRBD1 for D (5 bases). Germline loops: CDR1 MNHEY, CDR2 SVGAGI. Trimming removed 0 bases from V and 0 bases from J, with 8 bases in between. The CDR3 length is 16 residues.

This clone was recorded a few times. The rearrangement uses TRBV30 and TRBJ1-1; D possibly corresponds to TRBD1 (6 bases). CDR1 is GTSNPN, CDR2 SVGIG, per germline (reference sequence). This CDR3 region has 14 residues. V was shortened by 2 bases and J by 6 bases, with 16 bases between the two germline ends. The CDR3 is CAWSPIGGWSEAFF. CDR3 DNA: TGTGCCTGGAGTCCCATCGGGGGCTGGTCTGAAGCTTTCTTT.

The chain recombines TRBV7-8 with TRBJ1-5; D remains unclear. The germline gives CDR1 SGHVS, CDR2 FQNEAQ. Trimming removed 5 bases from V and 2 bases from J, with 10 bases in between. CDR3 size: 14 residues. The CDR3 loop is CASSVSPGNQPQHF. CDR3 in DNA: TGTGCCAGCAGCGTAAGTCCGGGCAATCAGCCCCAGCATTTT. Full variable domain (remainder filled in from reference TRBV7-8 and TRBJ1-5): GAGVSQSPRYKVAKRGQDVALRCDPISGHVSLFWYQQALGQGPEFLTYFQNEAQLDKSGLPSDRFFAERPEGSVSTLKIQRTQQEDSAVYLCASSVSPGNQPQHFGDGTRLSIL.

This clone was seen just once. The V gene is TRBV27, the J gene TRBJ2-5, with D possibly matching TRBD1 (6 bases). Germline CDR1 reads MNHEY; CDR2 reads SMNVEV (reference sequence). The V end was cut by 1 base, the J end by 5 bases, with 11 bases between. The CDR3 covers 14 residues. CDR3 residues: CASSLWAGAETQYF. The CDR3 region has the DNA TGTGCCAGCAGTTTATGGGCAGGGGCGGAGACCCAGTACTTC.

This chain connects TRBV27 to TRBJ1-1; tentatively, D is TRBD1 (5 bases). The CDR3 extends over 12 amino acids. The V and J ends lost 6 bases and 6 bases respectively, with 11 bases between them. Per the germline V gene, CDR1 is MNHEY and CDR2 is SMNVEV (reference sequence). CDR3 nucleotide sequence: TGTGCCAGCAGCTACCAGGGAGCTGAAGCTTTCTTT. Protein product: CASSYQGAEAFF.

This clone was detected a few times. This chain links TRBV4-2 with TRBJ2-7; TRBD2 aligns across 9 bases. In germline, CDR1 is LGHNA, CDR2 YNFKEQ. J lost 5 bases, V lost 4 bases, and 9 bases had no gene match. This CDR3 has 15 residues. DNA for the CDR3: TGTGCCAGCAGCCGAGTAGCGGGGGCCACTGACGAGCAGTACTTC. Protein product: CASSRVAGATDEQYF.

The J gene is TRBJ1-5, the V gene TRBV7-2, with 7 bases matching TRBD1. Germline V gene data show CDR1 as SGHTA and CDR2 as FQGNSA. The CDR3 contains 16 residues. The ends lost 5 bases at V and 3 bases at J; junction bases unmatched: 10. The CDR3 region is CASSLRAGTDNQPQHF. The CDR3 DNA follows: TGTGCCAGCAGCCTACGGGCCGGGACAGACAATCAGCCCCAGCATTTT.

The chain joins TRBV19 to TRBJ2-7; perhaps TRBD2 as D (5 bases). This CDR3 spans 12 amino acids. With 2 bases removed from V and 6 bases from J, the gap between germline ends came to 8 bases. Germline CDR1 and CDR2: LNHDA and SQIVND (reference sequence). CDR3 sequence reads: CASSIFRGEQYF. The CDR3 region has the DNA TGTGCCAGTAGTATATTTCGGGGCGAGCAGTACTTC.

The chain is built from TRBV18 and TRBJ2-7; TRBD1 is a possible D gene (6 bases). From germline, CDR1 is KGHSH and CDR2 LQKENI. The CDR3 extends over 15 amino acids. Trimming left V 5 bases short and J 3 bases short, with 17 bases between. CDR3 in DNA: TGTGCCAGCTCATTACAGGGTGGGGTCAACTACGAGCAGTACTTC. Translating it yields CASSLQGGVNYEQYF. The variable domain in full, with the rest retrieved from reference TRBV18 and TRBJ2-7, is NAGVMQNPRHLVRRRGQEARLRCSPMKGHSHVYWYRQLPEEGLKFMVYLQKENIIDESGMPKERFSAEFPKEGPSILRIQQVVRGDSAAYFCASSLQGGVNYEQYFGPGTRLTVT.

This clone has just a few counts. The chain's CDR3 is CASSISGITYEQYF. CDR3 nucleotide sequence: TGTGCCAGCAGCATATCCGGGATTACCTACGAGCAGTACTTC. The chain uses TRBV7-9 and TRBJ2-7, with D maybe TRBD2 (5 bases). In germline, CDR1 is SEHNR, CDR2 FQNEAQ (reference sequence). The CDR3 is made up of 14 amino acids. V gave up 5 bases and J gave up 2 bases, with 13 bases separating them. Together with reference TRBV7-9 and TRBJ2-7, the CDR3 gives the full variable domain: DTGVSQNPRHKITKRGQNVTFRCDPISEHNRLYWYRQTLGQGPEFLTYFQNEAQLEKSRLLSDRFSAERPKGSFSTLEIQRTEQGDSAMYLCASSISGITYEQYFGPGTRLTVT.